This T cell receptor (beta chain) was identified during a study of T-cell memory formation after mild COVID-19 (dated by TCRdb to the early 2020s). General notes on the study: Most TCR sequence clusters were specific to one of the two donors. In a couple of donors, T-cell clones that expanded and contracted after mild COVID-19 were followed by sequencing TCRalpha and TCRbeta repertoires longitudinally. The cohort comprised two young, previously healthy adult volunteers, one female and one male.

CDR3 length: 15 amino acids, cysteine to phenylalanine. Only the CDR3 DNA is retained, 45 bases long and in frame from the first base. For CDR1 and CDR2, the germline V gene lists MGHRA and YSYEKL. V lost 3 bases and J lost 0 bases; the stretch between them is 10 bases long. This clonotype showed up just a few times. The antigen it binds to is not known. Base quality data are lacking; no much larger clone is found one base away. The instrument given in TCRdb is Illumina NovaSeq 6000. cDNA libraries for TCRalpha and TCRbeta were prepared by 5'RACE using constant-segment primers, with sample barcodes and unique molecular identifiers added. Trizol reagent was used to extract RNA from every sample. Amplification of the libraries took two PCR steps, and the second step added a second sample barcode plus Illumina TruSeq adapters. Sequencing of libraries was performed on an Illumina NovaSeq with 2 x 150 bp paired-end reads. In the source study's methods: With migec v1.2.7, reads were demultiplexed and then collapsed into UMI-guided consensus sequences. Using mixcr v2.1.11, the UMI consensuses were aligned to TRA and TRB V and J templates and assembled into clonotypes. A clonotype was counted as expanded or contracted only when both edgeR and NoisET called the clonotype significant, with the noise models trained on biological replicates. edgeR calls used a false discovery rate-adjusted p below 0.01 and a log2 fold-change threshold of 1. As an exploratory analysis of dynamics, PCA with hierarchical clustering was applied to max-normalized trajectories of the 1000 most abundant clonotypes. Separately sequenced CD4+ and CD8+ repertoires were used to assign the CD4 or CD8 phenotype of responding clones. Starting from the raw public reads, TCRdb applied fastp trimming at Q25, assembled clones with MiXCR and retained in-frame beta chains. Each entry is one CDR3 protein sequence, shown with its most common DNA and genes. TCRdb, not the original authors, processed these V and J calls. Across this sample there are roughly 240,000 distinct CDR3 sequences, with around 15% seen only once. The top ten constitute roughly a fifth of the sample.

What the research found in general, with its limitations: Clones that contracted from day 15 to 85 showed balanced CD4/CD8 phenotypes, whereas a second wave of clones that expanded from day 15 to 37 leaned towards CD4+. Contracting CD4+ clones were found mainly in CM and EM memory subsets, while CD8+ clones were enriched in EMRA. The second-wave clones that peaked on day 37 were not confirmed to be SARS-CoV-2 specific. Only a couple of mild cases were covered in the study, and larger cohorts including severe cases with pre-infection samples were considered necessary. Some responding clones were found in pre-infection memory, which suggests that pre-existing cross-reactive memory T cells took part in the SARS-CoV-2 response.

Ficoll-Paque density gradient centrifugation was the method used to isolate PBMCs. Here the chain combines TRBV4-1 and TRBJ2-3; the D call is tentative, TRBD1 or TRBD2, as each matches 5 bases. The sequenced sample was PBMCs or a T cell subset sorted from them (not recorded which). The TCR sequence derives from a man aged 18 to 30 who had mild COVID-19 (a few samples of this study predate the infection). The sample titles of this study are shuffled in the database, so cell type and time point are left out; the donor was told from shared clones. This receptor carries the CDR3 CASSQMGRSTDTQYF. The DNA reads TGCGCCAGCAGCCAGATGGGACGGAGCACAGATACGCAGTATTTT.